This T cell receptor beta chain was profiled in a study of shared clonotypes between healthy human individuals. TCRdb's table, derived via immunoSEQ multiplex PCR, lists solely in-frame clones and lacks some. The repertoire holds more than 500,000 clones, 85% to 95% seen once, with over 0.1% in the top ten. Positive CCR7 selection of CD45RO-negative cells yielded the naive CD8 cells, and terminally differentiated effector memory CD45RA+ cells were excluded. This receptor was taken from a woman aged 25 to 39 in good health. Source material: naive CD8+ T cells sorted from blood.

CDR3 residues: CASQAWDDGREQYF. Written as DNA, the CDR3 is TGCGCCAGCCAAGCCTGGGACGACGGGCGCGAGCAGTACTTC. This chain uses TRBV5-1 with TRBJ2-7, with D perhaps TRBD1 or TRBD2 (5 bases each). Germline lookup yields CDR1 SGHRS and CDR2 YFSETQ. V was cut by 7 bases and J by 6 bases, with 20 bases left in between. This CDR3 spans 14 amino acids. The whole variable domain, remainder taken from reference TRBV5-1 and TRBJ2-7, is KAGVTQTPRYLIKTRGQQVTLSCSPISGHRSVSWYQQTPGQGLQFLFEYFSETQRNKGNFPGRFSGRQFSNSRSEMNVSTLELGDSALYLCASQAWDDGREQYFGPGTRLTVT.